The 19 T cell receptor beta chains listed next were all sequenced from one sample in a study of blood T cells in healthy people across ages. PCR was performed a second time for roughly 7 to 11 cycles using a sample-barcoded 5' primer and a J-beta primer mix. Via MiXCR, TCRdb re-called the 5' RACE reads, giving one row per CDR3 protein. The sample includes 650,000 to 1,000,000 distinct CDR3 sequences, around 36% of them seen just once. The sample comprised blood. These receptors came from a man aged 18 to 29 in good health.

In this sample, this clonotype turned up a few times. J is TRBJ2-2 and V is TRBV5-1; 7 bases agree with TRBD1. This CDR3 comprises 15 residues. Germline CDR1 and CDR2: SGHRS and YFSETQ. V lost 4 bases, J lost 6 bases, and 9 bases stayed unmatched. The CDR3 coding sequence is TGCGCCAGCAGCGCCGTTGGACAGGAGGCCGGGGAGCTGTTTTTT. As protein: CASSAVGQEAGELFF.

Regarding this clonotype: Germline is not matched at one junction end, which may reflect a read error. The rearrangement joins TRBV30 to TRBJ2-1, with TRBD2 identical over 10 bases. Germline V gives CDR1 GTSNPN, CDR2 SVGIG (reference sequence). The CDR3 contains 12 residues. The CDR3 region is CAGSGGGNEQFF. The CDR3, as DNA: TGTGCCGGGAGCGGGGGGGGTAATGAGCAGTTCTTC.

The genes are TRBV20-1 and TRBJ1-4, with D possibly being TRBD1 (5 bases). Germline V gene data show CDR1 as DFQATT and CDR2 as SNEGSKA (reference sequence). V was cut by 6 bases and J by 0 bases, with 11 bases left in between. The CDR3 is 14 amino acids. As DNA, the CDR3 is TGCAGTGCCCCCCCAGGGACAACTAATGAAAAACTGTTTTTT. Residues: CSAPPGTTNEKLFF.

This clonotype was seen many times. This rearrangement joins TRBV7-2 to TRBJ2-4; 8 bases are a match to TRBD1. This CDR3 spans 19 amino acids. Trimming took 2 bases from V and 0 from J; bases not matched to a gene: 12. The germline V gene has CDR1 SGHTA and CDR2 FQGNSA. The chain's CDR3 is CASSLFQGARDLAKNIQYF. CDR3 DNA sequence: TGTGCCAGCAGCTTATTTCAGGGGGCTAGAGACCTAGCCAAAAACATTCAGTACTTC.

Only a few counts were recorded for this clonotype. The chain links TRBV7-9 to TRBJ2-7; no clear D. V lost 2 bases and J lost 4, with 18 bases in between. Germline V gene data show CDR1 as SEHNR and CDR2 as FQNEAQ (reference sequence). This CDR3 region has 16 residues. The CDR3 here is CASSLIRADRPYEQYF. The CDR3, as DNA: TGTGCCAGCAGCTTAATTCGGGCCGACCGTCCTTACGAGCAGTACTTC.

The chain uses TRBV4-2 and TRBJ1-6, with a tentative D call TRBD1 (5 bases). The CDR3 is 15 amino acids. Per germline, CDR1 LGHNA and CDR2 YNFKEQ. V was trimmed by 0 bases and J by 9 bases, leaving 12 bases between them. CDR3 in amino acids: CASSQDGTAGSPLHF. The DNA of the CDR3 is TGTGCCAGCAGCCAAGATGGGACCGCGGGTTCACCCCTCCACTTT.

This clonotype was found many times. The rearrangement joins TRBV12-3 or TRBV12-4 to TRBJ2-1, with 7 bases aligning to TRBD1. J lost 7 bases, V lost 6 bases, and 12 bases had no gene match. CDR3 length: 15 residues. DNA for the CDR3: TGTGCCAGCAGCCTCGCTCCGGGACAGCCAAATGAGCAGTTCTTC. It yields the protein CASSLAPGQPNEQFF.

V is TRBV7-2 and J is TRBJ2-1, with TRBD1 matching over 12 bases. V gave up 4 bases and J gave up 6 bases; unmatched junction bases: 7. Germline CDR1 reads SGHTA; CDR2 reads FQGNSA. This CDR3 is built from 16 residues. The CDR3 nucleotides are TGTGCCAGCAGCTCCGGGACAGGGGGCGCAGGCAATGAGCAGTTCTTC. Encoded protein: CASSSGTGGAGNEQFF.

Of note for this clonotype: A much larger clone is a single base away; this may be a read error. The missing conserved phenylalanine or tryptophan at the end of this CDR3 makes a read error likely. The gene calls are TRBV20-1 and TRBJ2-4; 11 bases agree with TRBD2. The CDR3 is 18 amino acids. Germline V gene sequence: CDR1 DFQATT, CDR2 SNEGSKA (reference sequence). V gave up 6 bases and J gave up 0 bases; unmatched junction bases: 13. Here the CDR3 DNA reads TGCAGTGCCTCAGCCCCTAGCGGGGGGCGGGGAGCCAAAAACATTCAGTACTCC. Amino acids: CSASAPSGGRGAKNIQYS.

The CDR3 sequence: CASSQEGTGLMTEAFF. The CDR3, as DNA: TGTGCCAGCAGCCAAGAAGGGACAGGGCTGATGACTGAAGCTTTCTTT. V is TRBV3-1 and J is TRBJ1-1; 9 bases map to TRBD1. From germline, CDR1 is LGHDT and CDR2 YNNKEL (reference sequence). Unmatched junction bases numbered 7, after V lost 0 bases and J lost 5 bases. The CDR3 has 16 residues.

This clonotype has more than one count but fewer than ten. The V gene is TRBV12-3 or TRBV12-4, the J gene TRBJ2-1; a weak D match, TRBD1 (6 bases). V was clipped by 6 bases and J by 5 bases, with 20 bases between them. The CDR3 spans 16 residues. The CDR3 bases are TGTGCCAGCAGCCGCCCCGCGGTTGGGGGCCACAATGAGCAGTTCTTC. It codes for CASSRPAVGGHNEQFF.

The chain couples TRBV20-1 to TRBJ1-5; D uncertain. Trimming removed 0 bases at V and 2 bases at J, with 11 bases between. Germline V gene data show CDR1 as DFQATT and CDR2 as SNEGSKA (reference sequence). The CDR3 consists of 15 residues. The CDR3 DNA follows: TGCAGTGCTAGAGATTTGGGAAGTGGCAATCAGCCCCAGCATTTT. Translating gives CSARDLGSGNQPQHF.

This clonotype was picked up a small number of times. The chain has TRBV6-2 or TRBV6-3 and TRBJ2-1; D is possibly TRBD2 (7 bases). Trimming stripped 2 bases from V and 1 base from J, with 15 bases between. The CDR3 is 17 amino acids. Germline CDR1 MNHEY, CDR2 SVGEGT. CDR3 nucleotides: TGTGCCAGCAGTTACGGGGAGGGGACAAGATCCTACAATGAGCAGTTCTTC. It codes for CASSYGEGTRSYNEQFF.

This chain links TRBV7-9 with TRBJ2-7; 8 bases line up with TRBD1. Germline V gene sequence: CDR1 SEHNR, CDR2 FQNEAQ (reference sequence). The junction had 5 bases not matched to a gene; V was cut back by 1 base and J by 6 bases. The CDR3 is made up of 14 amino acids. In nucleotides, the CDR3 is TGTGCCAGCAGCTTAGGACAGGGGTTTCTCGAGCAGTACTTC. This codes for CASSLGQGFLEQYF.

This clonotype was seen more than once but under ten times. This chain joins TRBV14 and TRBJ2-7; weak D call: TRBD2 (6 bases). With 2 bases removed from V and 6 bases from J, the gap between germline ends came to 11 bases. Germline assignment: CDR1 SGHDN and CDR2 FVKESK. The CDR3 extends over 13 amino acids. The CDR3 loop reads CASSQSSGSEQYF. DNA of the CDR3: TGTGCCAGCAGCCAAAGTTCCGGGAGCGAGCAGTACTTC. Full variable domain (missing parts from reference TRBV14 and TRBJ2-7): EAGVTQFPSHSVIEKGQTVTLRCDPISGHDNLYWYRRVMGKEIKFLLHFVKESKQDESGMPNNRFLAERTGGTYSTLKVQPAELEDSGVYFCASSQSSGSEQYFGPGTRLTVT.

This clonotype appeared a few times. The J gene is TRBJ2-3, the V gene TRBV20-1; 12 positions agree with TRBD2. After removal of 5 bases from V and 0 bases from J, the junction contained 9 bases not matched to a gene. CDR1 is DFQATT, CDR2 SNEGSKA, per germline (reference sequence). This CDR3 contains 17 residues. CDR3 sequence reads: CSAQSLAGGRSTDTQYF. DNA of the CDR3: TGCAGTGCTCAGTCACTAGCGGGGGGCCGTAGCACAGATACGCAGTATTTT.

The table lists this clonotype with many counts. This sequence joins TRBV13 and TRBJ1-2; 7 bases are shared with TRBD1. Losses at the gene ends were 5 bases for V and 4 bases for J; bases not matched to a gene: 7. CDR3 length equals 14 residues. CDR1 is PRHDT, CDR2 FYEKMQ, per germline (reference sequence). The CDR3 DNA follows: TGTGCCAGCAGCCCGGGGACAGACCGCTATGGCTACACCTTC. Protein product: CASSPGTDRYGYTF.

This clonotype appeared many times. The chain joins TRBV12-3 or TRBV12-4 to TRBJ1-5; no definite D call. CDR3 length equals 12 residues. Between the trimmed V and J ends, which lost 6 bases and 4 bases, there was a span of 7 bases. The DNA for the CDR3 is TGTGCCAGCAGCGCGGGGAATCAGCCCCAGCATTTT. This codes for CASSAGNQPQHF.

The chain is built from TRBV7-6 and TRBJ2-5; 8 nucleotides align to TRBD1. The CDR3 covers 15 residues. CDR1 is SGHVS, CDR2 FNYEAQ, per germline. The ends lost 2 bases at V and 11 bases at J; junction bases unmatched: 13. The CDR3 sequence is CASSLSRGRVDEQYF. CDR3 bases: TGTGCCAGCAGCTTAAGCAGGGGGCGCGTCGATGAGCAGTACTTC.